The entry that follows covers one T cell receptor beta chain sequence. The target of this receptor is not known. Per-nucleotide qualities are absent, and no much larger clonotype sits a single base away. Whole blood was collected in K2EDTA tubes by collaborating institutions according to the institutions' own protocols. For TCRbeta analysis, collaborator samples were shipped as frozen whole blood, as isolated PBMCs, or as DNA extracted from either sample type. Sequences KGHSH (CDR1) and LQKENI (CDR2) are obtained from the germline V gene. Inclusive of the bounding cysteine and phenylalanine, the CDR3 is 14 residues long. Left in the record is the CDR3 DNA by itself, 42 bases read in frame from the first base. The junction carries 14 bases between V and J, which are trimmed by 7 bases and 2 bases respectively. The source of the sample is a study of blood T cell repertoires in COVID-19 (dated by TCRdb to 2019 to 2021). Some background on the complete study: Collaborator samples came from the United States, Italy and Spain and covered acute and convalescent phases of COVID-19. Where HLA class I and class II types were available, the types were taken from metadata supplied by the sample provider, not from assay-based typing. A freely available public database, intended as a resource for researchers studying the immune response to SARS-CoV-2, is where the repertoires were released. Deeply sampled blood TCRbeta repertoires from subjects exposed to, actively infected with, or recovered from COVID-19 were included in the dataset. The prospective study material was composed of cDNA or gDNA derived from T cells, B-cell-depleted T cells, or PBMCs. Nearly every sample came with metadata listing a de-identified subject ID, COVID-19 status, age in years and sex. The samples were drawn from the first 160 participants of the ongoing ImmuneRACE study and from 950 to 1,500 subjects provided by 6 global collaborators.

General conclusions and limits of the study: How much clinical and demographic metadata was included differed by source and by participant, and the metadata was provided uncurated.

The immunoSEQ Assay, a bias-controlled multiplex PCR, was used to amplify TCRbeta CDR3 regions from genomic DNA. Per the original workflow: Nucleated cell counts per sample were estimated from amplification of reference gene primers within the assay. To quantify the absolute abundance of each unique TCRbeta CDR3 rearrangement, sequence reads were collapsed and filtered. For each sample, productive Simpson clonality was calculated as the square root of Simpson's diversity index across productive rearrangements. The clones in this table, taken by TCRdb from immuneACCESS, are in-frame only. Not every clone is retained; where verified, under half of the shortfall comes from an unresolved V gene, and the cause of the rest is unknown. Clone size and the V and J calls come from that table; the DNA yielded D and trimming. The sample yields 43,000 or so clones; around nine tenths were counted once. The ten biggest clones cover roughly 15% of the sample.

The chain employs TRBV18 and TRBJ2-5, and possibly TRBD2, on 6 matching bases. The sequenced sample consisted of peripheral blood. The clonotype was recovered from a man aged 60 to 75 with active or convalescent COVID-19. The CDR3: CASFNPGVQETQYF. The DNA sequence follows: TGTGCCAGCTTTAATCCGGGGGTACAAGAGACCCAGTACTTC. Full variable domain (CDR3 extended with the reference TRBV18 and TRBJ2-5 proteins): NAGVMQNPRHLVRRRGQEARLRCSPMKGHSHVYWYRQLPEEGLKFMVYLQKENIIDESGMPKERFSAEFPKEGPSILRIQQVVRGDSAAYFCASFNPGVQETQYFGPGTRLLVL.